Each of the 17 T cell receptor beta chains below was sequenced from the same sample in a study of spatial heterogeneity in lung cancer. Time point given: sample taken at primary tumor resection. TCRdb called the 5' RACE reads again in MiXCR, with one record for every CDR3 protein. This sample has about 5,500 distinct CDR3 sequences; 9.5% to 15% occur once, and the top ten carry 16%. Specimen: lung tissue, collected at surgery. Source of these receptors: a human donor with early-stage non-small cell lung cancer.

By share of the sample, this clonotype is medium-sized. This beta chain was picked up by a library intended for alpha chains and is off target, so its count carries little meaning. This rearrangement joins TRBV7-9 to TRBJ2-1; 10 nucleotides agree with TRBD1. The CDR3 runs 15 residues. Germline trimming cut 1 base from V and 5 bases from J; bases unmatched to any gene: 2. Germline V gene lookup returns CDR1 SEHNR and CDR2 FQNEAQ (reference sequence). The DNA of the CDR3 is TGTGCCAGCAGCTTAGGACAGGGGGCAGACAATGAGCAGTTCTTC. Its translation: CASSLGQGADNEQFF.

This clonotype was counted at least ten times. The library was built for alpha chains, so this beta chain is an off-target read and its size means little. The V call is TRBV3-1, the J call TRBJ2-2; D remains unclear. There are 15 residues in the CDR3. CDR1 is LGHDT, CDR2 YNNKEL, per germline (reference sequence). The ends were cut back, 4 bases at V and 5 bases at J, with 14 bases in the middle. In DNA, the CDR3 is TGTGCCAGCAGCCCCCACTGGGGTTGGACCGGGGAGCTGTTTTTT. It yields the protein CASSPHWGWTGELFF.

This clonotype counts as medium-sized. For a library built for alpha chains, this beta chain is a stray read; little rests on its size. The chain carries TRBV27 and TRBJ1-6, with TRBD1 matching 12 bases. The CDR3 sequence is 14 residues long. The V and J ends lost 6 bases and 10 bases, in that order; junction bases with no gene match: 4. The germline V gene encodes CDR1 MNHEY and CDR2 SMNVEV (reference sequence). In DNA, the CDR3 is TGTGCCAGCAGGACCGGGACAGGGGGCTCACCCCTCCACTTT. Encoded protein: CASRTGTGGSPLHF.

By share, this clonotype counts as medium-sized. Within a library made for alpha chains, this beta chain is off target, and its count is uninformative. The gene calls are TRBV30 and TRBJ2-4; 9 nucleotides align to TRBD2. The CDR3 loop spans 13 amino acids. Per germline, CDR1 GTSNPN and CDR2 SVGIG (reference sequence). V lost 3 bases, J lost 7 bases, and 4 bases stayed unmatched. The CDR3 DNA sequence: TGTGCCTGGAGGGCGGGAGGGGGTAACATTCAGTACTTC. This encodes CAWRAGGGNIQYF.

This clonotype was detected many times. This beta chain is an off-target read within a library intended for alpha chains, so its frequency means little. The CDR3 reads CASSAGEGSQPQHF. The CDR3 DNA reads as TGCGCCAGCAGTGCCGGGGAGGGCAGTCAGCCCCAGCATTTT. The V and J genes are TRBV10-2 and TRBJ1-5; no reliable D call. V was trimmed by 4 bases and J by 6 bases, leaving 13 bases between them. Germline CDR1 reads WSHSY; CDR2 reads SAAADI. CDR3 size: 14 residues.

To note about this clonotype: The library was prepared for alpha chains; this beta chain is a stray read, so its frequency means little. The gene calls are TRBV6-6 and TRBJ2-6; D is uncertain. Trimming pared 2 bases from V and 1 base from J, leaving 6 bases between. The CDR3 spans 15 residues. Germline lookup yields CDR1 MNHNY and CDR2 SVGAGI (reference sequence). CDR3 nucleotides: TGTGCCAGCAGTTACGACGCGTCTGGGGCCAACGTCCTGACTTTC. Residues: CASSYDASGANVLTF.

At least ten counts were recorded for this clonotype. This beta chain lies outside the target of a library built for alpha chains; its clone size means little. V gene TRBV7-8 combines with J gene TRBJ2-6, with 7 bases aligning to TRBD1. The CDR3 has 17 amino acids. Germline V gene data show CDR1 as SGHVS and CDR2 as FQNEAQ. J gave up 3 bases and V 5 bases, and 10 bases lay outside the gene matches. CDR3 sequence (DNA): TGTGCCAGCAGCGGACGACAGGGTAATTATGGGGCCAACGTCCTGACTTTC. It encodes CASSGRQGNYGANVLTF.

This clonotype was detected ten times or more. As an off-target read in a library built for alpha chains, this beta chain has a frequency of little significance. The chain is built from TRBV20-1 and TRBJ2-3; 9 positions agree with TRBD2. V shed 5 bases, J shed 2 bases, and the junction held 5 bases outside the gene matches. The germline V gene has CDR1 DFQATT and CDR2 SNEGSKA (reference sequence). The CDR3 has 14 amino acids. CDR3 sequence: CSAARLADTDTQYF. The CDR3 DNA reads TGCAGTGCTGCCCGACTAGCGGACACAGATACGCAGTATTTT.

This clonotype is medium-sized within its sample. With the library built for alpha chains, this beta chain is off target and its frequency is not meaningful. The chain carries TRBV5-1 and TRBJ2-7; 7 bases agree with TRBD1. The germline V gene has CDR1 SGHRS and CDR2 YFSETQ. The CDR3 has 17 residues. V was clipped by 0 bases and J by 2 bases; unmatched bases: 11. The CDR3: CASSLGTDRVGTYEQYF. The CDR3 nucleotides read TGCGCCAGCAGCTTGGGGACAGACAGGGTGGGGACCTACGAGCAGTACTTC.

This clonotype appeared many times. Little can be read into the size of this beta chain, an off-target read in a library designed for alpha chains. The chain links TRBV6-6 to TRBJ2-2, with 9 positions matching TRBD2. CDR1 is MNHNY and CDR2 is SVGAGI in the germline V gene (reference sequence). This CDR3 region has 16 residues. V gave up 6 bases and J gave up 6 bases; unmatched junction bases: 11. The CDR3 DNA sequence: TGTGCCAGCAGCTCCATGGGCGGGAGGGCCCCCGGGGAGCTGTTTTTT. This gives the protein CASSSMGGRAPGELFF.

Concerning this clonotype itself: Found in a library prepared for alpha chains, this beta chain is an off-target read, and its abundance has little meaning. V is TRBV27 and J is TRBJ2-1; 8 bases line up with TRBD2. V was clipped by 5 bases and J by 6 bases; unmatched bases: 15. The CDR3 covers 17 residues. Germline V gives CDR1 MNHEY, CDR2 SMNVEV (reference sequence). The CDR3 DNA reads TGTGCCAGCAGTACCCTGCTGGGAGCGGGAGCGACCAATGAGCAGTTCTTC. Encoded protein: CASSTLLGAGATNEQFF.

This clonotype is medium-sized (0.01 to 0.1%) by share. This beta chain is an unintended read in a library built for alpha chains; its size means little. As DNA, the CDR3 is TGTGCCAGCAGCCTAAGTCCGACAGGGGCGAACACCGGGGAGCTGTTTTTT. Amino acids: CASSLSPTGANTGELFF. The V gene is TRBV7-3, the J gene TRBJ2-2, with 8 bases matching TRBD1. J was trimmed by 0 bases and V by 5 bases; bases with no gene match: 8. CDR3 length: 17 amino acids. Looked up from germline, CDR1 is SGHTA and CDR2 is FQGTGA.

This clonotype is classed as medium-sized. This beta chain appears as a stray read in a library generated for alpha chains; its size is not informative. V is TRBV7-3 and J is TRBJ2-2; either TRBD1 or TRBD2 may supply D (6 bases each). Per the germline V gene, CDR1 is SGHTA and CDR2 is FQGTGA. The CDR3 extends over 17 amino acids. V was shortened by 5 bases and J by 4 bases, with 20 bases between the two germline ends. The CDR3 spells CASSKQGGPVVTGELFF. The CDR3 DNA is TGTGCCAGCAGCAAACAGGGAGGTCCCGTCGTCACCGGGGAGCTGTTTTTT. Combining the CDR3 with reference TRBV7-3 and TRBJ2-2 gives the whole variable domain GAGVSQTPSNKVTEKGKYVELRCDPISGHTALYWYRQSLGQGPEFLIYFQGTGAADDSGLPNDRFFAVRPEGSVSTLKIQRTERGDSAVYLCASSKQGGPVVTGELFFGEGSRLTVL.

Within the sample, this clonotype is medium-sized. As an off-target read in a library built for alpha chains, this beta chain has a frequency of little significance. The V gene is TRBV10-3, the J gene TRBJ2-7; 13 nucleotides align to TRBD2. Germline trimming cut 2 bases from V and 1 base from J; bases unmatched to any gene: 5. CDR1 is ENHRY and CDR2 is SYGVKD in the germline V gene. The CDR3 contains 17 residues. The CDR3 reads CAISEGGTSGISYEQYF. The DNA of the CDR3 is TGTGCCATCAGTGAGGGTGGGACTAGCGGGATTTCCTACGAGCAGTACTTC.

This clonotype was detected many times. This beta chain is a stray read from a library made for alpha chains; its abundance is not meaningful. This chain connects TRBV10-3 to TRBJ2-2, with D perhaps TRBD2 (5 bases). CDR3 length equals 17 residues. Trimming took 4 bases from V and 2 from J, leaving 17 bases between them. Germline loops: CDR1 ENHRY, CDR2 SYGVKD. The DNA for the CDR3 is TGTGCCATCAGTGGTGCTGACGGACGGGAAAACACCGGGGAGCTGTTTTTT. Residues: CAISGADGRENTGELFF.

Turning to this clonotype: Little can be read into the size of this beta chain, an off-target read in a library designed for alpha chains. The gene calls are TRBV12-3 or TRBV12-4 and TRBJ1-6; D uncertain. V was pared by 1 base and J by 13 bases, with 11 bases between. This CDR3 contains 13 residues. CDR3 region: CASSLDIIRPLHF. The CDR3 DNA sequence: TGTGCCAGCAGTTTAGATATAATTAGGCCCCTCCACTTT.

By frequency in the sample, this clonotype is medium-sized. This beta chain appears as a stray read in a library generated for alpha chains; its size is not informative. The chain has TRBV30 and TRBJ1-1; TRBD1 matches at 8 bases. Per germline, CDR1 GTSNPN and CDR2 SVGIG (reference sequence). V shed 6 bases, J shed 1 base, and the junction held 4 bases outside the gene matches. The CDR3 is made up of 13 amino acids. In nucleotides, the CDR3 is TGTGCCTGCGGGGGACAGGCGAACACTGAAGCTTTCTTT. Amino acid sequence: CACGGQANTEAFF. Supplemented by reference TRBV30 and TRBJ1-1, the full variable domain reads SQTIHQWPATLVQPVGSPLSLECTVEGTSNPNLYWYRQAAGRGLQLLFYSVGIGQISSEVPQNLSASRPQDRQFILSSKKLLLSDSGFYLCACGGQANTEAFFGQGTRLTVV.